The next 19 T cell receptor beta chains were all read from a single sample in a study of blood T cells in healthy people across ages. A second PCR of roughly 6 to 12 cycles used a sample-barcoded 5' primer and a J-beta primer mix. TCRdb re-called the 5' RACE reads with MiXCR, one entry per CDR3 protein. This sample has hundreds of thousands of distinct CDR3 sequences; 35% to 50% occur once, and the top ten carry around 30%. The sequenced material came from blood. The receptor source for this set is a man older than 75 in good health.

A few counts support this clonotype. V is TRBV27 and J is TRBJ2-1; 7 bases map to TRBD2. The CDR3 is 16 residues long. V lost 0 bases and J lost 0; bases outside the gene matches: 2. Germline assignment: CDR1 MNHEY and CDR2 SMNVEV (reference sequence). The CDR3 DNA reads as TGTGCCAGCAGTTTATCGGGGGGGTACTCCTACAATGAGCAGTTCTTC. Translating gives CASSLSGGYSYNEQFF.

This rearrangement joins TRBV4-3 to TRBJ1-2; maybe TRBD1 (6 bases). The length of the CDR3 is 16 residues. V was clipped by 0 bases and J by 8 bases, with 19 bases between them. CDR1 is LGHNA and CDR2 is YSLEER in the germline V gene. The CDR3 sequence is CASSQDVAGVLGGYTF. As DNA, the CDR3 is TGCGCCAGCAGCCAAGATGTAGCAGGGGTCTTGGGCGGCTACACCTTC.

CDR3: CASDASSYNSPLHF. The CDR3 coding sequence is TGTGCCAGCGACGCGAGCTCCTATAATTCACCCCTCCACTTT. The chain couples TRBV6-5 to TRBJ1-6; D unresolved. The CDR3 runs 14 residues. CDR1 is MNHEY and CDR2 is SVGAGI in the germline V gene. V was clipped by 8 bases and J by 0 bases, with 8 bases between them.

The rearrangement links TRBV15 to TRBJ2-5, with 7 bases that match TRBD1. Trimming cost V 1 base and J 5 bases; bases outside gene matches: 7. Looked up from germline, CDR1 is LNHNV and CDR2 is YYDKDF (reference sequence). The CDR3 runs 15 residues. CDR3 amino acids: CATSRGEGASETQYF. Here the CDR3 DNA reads TGTGCCACCAGCAGAGGAGAGGGGGCGAGTGAGACCCAGTACTTC.

CDR3 in amino acids: CASSYSRANTGELFF. The CDR3 nucleotides are TGTGCCAGCAGCTACAGCCGCGCGAACACCGGGGAGCTGTTTTTT. The chain combines TRBV11-3 with TRBJ2-2; D not resolved. CDR3 length: 15 amino acids. With 4 bases removed from V and 0 bases from J, the gap between germline ends came to 9 bases. Germline CDR1 SGHNT, CDR2 YENEEA.

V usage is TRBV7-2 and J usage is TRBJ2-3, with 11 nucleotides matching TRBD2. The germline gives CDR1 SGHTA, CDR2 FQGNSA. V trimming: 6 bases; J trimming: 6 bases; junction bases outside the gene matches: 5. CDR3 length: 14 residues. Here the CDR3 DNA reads TGTGCCAGCAGACCGACTAGCGGGGTTGATACGCAGTATTTT. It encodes CASRPTSGVDTQYF.

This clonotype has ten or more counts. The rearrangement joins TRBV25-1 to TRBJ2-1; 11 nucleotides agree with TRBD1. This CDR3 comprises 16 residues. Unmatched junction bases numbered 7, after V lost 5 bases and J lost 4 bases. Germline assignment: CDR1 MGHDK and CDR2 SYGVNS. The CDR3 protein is CASSTQGQGAYNEQFF. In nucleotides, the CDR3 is TGTGCCAGCAGTACCCAAGGACAGGGGGCTTACAATGAGCAGTTCTTC.

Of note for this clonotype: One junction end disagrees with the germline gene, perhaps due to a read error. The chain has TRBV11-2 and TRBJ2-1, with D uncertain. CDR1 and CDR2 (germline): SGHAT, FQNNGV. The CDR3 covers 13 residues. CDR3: CASSVEGLNEQFF. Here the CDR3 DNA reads TGTGCCAGCAGCGTAGAAGGGCTCAATGAGCAGTTCTTC.

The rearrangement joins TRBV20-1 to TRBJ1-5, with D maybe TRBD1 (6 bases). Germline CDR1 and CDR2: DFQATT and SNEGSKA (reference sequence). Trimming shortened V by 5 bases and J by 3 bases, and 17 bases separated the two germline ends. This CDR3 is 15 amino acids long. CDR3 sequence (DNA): TGCAGTGCTTGGAAGGCTCAGGGGAACAATCAGCCCCAGCATTTT. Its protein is CSAWKAQGNNQPQHF.

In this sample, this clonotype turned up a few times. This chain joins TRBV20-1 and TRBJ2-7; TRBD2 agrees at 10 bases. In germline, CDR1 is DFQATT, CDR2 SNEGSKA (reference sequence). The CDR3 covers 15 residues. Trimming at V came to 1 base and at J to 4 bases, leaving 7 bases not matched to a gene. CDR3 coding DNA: TGCAGTGCTAGAGCTTCTAGCGGGGGCCGATACGAGCAGTACTTC. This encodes CSARASSGGRYEQYF.

CDR3 in DNA: TGCAGTGCTCCTTACGGGGCGGGAGAAAAACTGTTTTTT. Translation: CSAPYGAGEKLFF. This chain connects TRBV20-1 to TRBJ1-4, with a tentative D call TRBD1 (5 bases). V was shortened by 5 bases and J by 8 bases, with 15 bases between the two germline ends. The germline V gene encodes CDR1 DFQATT and CDR2 SNEGSKA (reference sequence). The CDR3 length is 13 residues.

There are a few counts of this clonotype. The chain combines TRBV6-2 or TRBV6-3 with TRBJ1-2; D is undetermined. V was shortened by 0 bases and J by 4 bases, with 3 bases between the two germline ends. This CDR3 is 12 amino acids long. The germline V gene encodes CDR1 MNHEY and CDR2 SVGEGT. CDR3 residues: CASSYSSYGYTF. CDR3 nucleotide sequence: TGTGCCAGCAGTTACTCAAGCTATGGCTACACCTTC.

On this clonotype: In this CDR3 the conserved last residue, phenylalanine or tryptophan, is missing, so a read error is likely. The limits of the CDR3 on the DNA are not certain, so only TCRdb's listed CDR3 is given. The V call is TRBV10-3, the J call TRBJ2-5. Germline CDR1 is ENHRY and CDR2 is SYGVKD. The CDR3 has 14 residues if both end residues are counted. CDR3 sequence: CAISEWIYNEQYFV.

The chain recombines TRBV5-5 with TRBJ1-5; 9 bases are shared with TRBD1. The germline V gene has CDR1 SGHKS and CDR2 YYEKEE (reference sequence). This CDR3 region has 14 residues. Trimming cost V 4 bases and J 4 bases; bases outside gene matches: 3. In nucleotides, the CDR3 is TGTGCCAGCAGCGGCGGGACAGGGAATCAGCCCCAGCATTTT. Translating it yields CASSGGTGNQPQHF. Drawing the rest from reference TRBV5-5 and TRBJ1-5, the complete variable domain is DAGVTQSPTHLIKTRGQQVTLRCSPISGHKSVSWYQQVLGQGPQFIFQYYEKEERGRGNFPDRFSARQFPNYSSELNVNALLLGDSALYLCASSGGTGNQPQHFGDGTRLSIL.

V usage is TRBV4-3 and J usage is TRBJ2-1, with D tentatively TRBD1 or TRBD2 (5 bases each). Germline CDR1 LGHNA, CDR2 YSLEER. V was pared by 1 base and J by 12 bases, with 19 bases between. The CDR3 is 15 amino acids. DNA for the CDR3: TGCGCCAGCAGCCAAGTTCGCACAGGTGTAGGGAGGCAGTTCTTC. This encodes CASSQVRTGVGRQFF.

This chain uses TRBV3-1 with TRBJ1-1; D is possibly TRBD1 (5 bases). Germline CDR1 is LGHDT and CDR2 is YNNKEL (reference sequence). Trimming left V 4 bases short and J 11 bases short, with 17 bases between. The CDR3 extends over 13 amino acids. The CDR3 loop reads CASSLRNRDEAFF. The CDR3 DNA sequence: TGTGCCAGCAGCCTGAGGAACCGGGACGAGGCTTTCTTT.

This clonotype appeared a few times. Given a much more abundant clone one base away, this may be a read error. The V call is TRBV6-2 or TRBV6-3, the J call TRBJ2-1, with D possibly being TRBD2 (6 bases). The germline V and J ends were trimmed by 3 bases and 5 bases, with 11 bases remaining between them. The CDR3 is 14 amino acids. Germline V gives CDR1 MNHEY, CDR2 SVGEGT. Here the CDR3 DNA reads TGTGCCAGCAGTTATCCTAGCGTCAACAATGAGCAGTTCTTC. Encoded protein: CASSYPSVNNEQFF.

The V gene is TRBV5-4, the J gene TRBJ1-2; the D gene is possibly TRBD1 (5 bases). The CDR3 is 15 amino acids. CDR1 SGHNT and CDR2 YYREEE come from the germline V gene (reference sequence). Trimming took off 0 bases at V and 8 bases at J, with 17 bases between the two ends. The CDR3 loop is CASSLDVGPVGGYTF. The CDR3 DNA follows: TGTGCCAGCAGCTTGGACGTGGGGCCCGTCGGGGGCTACACCTTC.

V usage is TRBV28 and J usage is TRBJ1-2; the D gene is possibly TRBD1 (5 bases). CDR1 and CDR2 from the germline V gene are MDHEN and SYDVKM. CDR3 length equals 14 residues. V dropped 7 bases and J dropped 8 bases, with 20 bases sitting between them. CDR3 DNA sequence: TGTGCCAGCAAACTAGCGACAGTAAGAGGAGGCTACACCTTC. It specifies CASKLATVRGGYTF.